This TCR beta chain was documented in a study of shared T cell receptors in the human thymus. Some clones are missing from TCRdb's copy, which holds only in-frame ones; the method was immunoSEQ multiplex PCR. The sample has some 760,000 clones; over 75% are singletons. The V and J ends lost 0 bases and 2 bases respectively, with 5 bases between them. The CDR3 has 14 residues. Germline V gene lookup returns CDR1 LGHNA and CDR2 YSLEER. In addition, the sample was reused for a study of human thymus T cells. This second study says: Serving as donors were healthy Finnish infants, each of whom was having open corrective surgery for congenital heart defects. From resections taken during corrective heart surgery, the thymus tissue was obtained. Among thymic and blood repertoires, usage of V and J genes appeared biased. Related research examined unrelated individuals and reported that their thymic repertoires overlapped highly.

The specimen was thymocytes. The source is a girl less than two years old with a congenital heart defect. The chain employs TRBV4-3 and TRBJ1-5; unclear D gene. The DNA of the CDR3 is TGCGCCAGCAGCCAAGATGCAGGCAATCAGCCCCAGCATTTT. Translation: CASSQDAGNQPQHF.